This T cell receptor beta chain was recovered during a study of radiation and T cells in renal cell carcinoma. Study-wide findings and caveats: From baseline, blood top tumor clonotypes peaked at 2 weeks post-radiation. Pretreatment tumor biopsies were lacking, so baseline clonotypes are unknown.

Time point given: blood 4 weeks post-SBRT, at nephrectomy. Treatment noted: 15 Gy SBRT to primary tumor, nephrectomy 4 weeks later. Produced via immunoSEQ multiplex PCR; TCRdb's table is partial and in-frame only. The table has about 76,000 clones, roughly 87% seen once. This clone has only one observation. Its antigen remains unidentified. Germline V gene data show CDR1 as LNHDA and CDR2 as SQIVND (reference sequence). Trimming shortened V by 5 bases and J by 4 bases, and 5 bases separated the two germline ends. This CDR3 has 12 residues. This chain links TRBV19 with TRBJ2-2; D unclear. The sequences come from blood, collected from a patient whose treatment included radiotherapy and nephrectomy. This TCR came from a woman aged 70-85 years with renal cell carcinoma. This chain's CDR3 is CASSPSTGELFF. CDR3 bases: TGTGCCAGTAGTCCGTCCACCGGGGAGCTGTTTTTT.